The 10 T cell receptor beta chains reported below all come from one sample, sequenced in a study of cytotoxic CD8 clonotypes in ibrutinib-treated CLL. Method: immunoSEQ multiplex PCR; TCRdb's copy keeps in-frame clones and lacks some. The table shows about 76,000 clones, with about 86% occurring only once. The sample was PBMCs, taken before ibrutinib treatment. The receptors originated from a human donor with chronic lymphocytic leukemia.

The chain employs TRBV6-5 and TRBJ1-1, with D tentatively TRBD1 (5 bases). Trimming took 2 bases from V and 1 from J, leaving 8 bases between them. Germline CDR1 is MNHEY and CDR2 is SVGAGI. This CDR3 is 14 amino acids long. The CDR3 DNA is TGTGCCAGCAGTTACAGGGGAAGGAACACTGAAGCTTTCTTT. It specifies CASSYRGRNTEAFF.

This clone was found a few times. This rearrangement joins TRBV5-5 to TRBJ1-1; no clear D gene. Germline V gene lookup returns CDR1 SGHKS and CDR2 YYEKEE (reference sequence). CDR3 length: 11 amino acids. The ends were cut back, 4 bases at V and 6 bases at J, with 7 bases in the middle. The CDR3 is CASSTEAEAFF. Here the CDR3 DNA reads TGTGCCAGCAGCACCGAGGCTGAAGCTTTCTTT.

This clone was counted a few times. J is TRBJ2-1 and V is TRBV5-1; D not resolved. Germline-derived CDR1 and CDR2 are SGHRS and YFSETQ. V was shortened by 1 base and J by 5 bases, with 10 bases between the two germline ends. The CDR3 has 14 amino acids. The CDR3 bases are TGCGCCAGCAGCTTGATACCCTCAGACAATGAGCAGTTCTTC. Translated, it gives CASSLIPSDNEQFF.

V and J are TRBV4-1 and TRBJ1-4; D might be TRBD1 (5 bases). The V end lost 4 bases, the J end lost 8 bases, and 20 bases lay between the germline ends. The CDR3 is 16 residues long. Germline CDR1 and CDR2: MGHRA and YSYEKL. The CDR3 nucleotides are TGCGCCAGCAGCCCAGGAGGTGCGAACCGGGACGAAAAACTGTTTTTT. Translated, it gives CASSPGGANRDEKLFF.

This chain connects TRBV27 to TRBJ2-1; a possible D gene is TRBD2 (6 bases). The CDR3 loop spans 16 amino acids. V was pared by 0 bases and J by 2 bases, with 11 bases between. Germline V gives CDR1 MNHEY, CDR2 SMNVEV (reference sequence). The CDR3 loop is CASSLSGGVAYNEQFF. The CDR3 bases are TGTGCCAGCAGTTTATCAGGCGGGGTAGCCTACAATGAGCAGTTCTTC.

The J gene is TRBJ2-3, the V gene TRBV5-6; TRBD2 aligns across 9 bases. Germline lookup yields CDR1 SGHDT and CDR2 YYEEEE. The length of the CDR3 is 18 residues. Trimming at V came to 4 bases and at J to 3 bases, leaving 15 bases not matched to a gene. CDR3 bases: TGTGCCAGCAGCCCGGACGAACGACTAGCGGATATTACAGATACGCAGTATTTT. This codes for CASSPDERLADITDTQYF.

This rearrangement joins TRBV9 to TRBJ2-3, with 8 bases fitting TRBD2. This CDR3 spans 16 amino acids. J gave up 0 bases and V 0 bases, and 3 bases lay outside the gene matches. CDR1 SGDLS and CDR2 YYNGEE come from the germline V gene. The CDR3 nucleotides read TGTGCCAGCAGCGTAGTTAGCGGGGCTAGCACAGATACGCAGTATTTT. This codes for CASSVVSGASTDTQYF.

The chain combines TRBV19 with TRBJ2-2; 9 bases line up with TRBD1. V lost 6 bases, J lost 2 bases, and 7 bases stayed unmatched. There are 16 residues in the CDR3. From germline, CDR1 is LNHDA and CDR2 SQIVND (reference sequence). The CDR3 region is CASRNTGGPNTGELFF. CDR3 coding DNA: TGTGCCAGTAGGAATACAGGGGGCCCTAACACCGGGGAGCTGTTTTTT.

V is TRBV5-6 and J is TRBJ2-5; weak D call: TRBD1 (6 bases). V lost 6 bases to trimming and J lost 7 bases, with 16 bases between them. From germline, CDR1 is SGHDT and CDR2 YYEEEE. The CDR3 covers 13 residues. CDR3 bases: TGTGCCAGCACCCCAGGGAGAGGGGGGACCCAGTACTTC. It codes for CASTPGRGGTQYF.

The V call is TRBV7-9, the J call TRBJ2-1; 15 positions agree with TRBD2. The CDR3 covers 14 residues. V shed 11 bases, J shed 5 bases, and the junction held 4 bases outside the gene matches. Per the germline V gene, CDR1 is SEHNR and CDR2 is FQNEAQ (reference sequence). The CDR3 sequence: CAGGLAGGDNEQFF. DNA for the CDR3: TGTGCCGGAGGACTAGCGGGAGGGGACAATGAGCAGTTCTTC.